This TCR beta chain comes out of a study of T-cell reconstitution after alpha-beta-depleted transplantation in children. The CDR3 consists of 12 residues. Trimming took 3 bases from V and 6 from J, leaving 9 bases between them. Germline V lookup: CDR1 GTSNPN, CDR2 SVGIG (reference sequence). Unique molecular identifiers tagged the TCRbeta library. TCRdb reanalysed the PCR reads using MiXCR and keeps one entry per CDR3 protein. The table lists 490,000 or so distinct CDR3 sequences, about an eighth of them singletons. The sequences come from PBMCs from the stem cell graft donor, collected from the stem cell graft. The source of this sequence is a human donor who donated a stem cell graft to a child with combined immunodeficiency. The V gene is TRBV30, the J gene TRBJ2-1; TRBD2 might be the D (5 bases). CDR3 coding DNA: TGTGCCTGGAGCCGGGGTAGCAATGAGCAGTTCTTC. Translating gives CAWSRGSNEQFF.